The clone carrying this TCR beta chain was seen only once. These data are taken from a study of control samples from healthy donors and cancer patients. Trimming took 4 bases from V and 0 from J, leaving 12 bases between them. This CDR3 is built from 15 residues. From germline, CDR1 is LNHDA and CDR2 SQIVND (reference sequence). Profiled with immunoSEQ multiplex PCR; TCRdb holds only in-frame clones, not every one. The top ten hold about 14% of the sample, which has about 230,000 clones, about four fifths seen once. Sequences were obtained from PBMCs. J is TRBJ1-2 and V is TRBV19; a possible D gene is TRBD1 (5 bases). The TCR was taken from a woman aged 60 to 75 with lung cancer. CDR3 coding DNA: TGTGCCAGTAGTAAATGGGACGGATCTAACTATGGCTACACCTTC. Translating it yields CASSKWDGSNYGYTF. Drawing the rest from reference TRBV19 and TRBJ1-2, the complete variable domain is DGGITQSPKYLFRKEGQNVTLSCEQNLNHDAMYWYRQDPGQGLRLIYYSQIVNDFQKGDIAEGYSVSREKKESFPLTVTSAQKNPTAFYLCASSKWDGSNYGYTFGSGTRLTVV.